The sequence of this T cell receptor beta chain was determined in a study of shared clonotypes between healthy human individuals. This clone was picked up one time. Antigen specificity is unknown. TCRdb's table, derived via immunoSEQ multiplex PCR, lists solely in-frame clones and lacks some. The sample has roughly 2.1 million clones, under 95% seen once. The germline gives CDR1 SGHVS, CDR2 FNYEAQ. The CDR3 totals 16 residues. With 1 base removed from V and 3 bases from J, the gap between germline ends came to 13 bases. CD8 cells classed as naive were CD45RO-negative and positively selected for CCR7, excluding terminally differentiated effector memory CD45RA+ cells. Study results and limitations: Richness estimates generally favored naive over memory subsets.

The sample was naive CD8+ T cells from PBMCs. This sequence originates from a man younger than 30 in good health. Some clones in this sample may be carry-over from other donors' samples. The V and J genes are TRBV7-6 and TRBJ1-5; D might be TRBD1 (6 bases). CDR3 in amino acids: CASSLVYGGLNQPQHF. As DNA, the CDR3 is TGTGCCAGCAGCTTAGTTTACGGGGGCCTCAATCAGCCCCAGCATTTT.